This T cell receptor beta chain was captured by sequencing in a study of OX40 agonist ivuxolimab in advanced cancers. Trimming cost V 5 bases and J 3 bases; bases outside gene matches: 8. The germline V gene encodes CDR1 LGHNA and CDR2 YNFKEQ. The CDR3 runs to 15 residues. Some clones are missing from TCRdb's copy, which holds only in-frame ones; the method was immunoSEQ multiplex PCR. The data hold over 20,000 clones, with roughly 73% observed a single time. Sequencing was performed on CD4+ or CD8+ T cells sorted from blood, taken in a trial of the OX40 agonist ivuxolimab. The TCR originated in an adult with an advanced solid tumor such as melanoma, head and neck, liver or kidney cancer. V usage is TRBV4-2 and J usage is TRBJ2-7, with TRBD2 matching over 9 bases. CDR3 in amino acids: CASSSEREDLYEQYF. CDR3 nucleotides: TGTGCCAGCAGCTCGGAGCGGGAGGATCTCTACGAGCAGTACTTC.